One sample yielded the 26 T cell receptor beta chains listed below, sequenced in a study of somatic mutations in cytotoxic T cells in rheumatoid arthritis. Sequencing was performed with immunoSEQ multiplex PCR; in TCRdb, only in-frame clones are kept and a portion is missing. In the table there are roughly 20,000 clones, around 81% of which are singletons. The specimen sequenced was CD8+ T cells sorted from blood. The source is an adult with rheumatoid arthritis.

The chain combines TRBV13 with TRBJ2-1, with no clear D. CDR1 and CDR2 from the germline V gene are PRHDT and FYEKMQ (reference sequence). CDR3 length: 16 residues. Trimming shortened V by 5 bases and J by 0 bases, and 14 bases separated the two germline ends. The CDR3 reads CASSTNLGLSYNEQFF. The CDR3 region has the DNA TGTGCCAGCAGCACCAATTTAGGGCTCTCCTACAATGAGCAGTTCTTC. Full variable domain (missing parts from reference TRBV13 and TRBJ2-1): AAGVIQSPRHLIKEKRETATLKCYPIPRHDTVYWYQQGPGQDPQFLISFYEKMQSDKGSIPDRFSAQQFSDYHSELNMSSLELGDSALYFCASSTNLGLSYNEQFFGPGTRLTVL.

CDR3: CASSLVGGQGYGYTF. CDR3 nucleotide sequence: TGTGCCAGCAGCTTGGTTGGGGGACAGGGCTATGGCTACACCTTC. The J gene is TRBJ1-2, the V gene TRBV5-6, with 9 bases identical to TRBD1. V shed 0 bases and J 4 bases; nucleotides not matched to a gene: 4. The CDR3 length is 15 residues. Germline V CDR1 and CDR2: SGHDT, YYEEEE.

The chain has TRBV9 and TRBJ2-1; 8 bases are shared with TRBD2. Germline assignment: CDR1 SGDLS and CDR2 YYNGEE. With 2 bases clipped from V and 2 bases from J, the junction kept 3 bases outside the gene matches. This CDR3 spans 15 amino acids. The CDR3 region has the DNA TGTGCCAGCAGCGTTAGCGGGACCCCCTACAATGAGCAGTTCTTC. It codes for CASSVSGTPYNEQFF.

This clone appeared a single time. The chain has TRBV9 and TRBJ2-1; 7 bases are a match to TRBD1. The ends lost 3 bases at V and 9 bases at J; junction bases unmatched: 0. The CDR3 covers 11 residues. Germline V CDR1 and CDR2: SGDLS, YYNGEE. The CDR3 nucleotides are TGTGCCAGCAGCGCAGGGGGTGAGCAGTTCTTC. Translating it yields CASSAGGEQFF.

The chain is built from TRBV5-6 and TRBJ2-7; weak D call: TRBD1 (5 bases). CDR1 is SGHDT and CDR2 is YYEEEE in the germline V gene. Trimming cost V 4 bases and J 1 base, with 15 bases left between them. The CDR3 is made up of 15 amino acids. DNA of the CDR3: TGTGCCAGCAGCCTAGGGGTTGGTGGGTCCTACGAGCAGTACGTC. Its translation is CASSLGVGGSYEQYV.

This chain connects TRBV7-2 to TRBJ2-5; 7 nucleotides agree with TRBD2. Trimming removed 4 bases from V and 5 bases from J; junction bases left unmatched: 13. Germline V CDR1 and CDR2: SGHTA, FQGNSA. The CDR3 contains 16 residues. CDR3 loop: CASSSLHWRERETQYF. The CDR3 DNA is TGTGCCAGCAGCTCCCTCCACTGGCGGGAGCGGGAGACCCAGTACTTC.

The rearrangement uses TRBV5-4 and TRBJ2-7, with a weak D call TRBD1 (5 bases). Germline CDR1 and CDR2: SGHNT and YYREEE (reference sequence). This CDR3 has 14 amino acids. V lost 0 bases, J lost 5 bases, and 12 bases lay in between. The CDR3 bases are TGTGCCAGCAGCTTGGTTGGCCAGGGCCACGAGCAGTACGTC. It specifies CASSLVGQGHEQYV.

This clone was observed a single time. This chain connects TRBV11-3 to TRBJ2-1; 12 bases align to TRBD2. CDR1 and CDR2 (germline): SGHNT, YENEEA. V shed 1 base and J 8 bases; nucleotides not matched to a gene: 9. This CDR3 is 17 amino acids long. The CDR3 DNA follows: TGTGCCAGCAGCTTAGGGGCTAGCGGGGGGGATTTTGATGAGCAGTTCTTC. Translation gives CASSLGASGGDFDEQFF.

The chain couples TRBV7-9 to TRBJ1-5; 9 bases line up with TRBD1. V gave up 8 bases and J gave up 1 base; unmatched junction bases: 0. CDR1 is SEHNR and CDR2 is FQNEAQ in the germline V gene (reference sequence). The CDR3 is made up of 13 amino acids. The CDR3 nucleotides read TGTGCCAGCGGACAGGGGAGCAATCAGCCCCAGCATTTT. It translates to CASGQGSNQPQHF.

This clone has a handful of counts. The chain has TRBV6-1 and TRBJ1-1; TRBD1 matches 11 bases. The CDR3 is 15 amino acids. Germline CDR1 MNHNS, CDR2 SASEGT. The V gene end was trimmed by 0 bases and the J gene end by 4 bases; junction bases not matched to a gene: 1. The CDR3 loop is CASSEAGTGGTEAFF. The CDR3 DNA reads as TGTGCCAGCAGTGAAGCCGGGACAGGGGGCACTGAAGCTTTCTTT.

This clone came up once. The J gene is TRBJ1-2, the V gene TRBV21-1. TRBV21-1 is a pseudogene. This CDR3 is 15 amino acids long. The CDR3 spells CASRPWSAPNYGYTF. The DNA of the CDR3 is TGTGCCAGCCGCCCCTGGAGCGCCCCCAACTATGGCTACACCTTC.

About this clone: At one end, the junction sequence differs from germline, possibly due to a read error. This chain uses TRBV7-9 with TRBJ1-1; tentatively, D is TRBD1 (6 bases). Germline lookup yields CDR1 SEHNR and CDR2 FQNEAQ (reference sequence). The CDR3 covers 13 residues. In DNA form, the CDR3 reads TGTGTCAGCACCCCCACCCCTGGGGGCCAAGCTTTCTTT. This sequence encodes CVSTPTPGGQAFF.

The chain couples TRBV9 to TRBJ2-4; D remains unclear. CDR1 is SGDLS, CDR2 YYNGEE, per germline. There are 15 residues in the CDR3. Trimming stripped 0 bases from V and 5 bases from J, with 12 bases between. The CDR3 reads CASSVGPDAENIQYF. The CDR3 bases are TGTGCCAGCAGCGTAGGCCCCGACGCCGAAAACATTCAGTACTTC.

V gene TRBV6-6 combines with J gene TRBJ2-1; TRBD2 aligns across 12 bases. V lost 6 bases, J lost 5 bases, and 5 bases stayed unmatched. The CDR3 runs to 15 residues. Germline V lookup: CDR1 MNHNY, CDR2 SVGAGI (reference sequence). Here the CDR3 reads CASSHLAGGNNEQFF. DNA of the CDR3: TGTGCCAGCAGCCACCTAGCGGGAGGGAACAATGAGCAGTTCTTC.

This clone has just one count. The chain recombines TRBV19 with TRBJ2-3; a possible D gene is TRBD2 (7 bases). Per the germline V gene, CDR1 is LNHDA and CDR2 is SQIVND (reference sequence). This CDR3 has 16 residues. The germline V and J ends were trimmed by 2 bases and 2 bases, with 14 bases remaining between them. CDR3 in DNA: TGTGCCAGTAGTATATCACGGGGGGCGGTCACAGATACGCAGTATTTT. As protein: CASSISRGAVTDTQYF.

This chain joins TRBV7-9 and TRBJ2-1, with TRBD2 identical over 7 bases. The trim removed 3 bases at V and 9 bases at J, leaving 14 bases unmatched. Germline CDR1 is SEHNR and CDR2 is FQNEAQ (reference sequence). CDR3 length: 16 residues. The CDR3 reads CASSLVLAGSRGEQFF. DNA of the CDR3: TGTGCCAGCAGCTTGGTTTTAGCGGGTTCGCGTGGTGAGCAGTTCTTC. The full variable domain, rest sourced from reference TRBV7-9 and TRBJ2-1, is DTGVSQNPRHKITKRGQNVTFRCDPISEHNRLYWYRQTLGQGPEFLTYFQNEAQLEKSRLLSDRFSAERPKGSFSTLEIQRTEQGDSAMYLCASSLVLAGSRGEQFFGPGTRLTVL.

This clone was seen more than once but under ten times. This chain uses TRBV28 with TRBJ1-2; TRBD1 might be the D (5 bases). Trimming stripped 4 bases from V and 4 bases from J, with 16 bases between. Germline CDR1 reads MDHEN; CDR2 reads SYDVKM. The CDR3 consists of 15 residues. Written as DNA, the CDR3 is TGTGCCAGCAGTTCCCCGACAGAACCTTTCTATGGCTACACCTTC. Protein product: CASSSPTEPFYGYTF.

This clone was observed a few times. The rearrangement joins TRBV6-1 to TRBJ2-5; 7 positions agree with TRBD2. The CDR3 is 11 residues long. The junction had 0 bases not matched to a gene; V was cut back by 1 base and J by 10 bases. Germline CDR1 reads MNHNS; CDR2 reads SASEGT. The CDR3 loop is CASSEGTSQYF. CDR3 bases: TGTGCCAGCAGTGAAGGGACTAGCCAGTACTTC.

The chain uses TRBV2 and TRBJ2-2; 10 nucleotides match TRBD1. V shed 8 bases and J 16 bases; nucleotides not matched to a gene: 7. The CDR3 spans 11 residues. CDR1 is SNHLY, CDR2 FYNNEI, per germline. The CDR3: CASSDRGSWFF. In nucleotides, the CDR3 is TGTGCCAGCTCGGACAGGGGGTCCTGGTTTTTT.

This CDR3 is CASSSTSRTTGELFF. Here the CDR3 DNA reads TGTGCCAGCAGCTCGACTAGTCGAACCACCGGGGAGCTGTTTTTT. The chain uses TRBV7-9 and TRBJ2-2; a weak D match, TRBD2 (6 bases). Germline-derived CDR1 and CDR2 are SEHNR and FQNEAQ (reference sequence). V gave up 4 bases and J gave up 4 bases, with 13 bases separating them. The CDR3 length is 15 residues.

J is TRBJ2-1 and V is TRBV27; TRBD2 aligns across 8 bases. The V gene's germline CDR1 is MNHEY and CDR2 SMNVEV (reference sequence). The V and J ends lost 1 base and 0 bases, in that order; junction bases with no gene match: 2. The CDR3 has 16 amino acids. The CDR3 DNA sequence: TGTGCCAGCAGTTTATGGAGCGGGAGCTCCTACAATGAGCAGTTCTTC. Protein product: CASSLWSGSSYNEQFF.

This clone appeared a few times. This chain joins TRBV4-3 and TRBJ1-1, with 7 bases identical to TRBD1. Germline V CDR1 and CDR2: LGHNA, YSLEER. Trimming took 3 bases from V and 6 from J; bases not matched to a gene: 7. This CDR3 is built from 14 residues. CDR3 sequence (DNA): TGCGCCAGCAGCCAGGAGGACAGGATGCCTGAAGCTTTCTTT. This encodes CASSQEDRMPEAFF.

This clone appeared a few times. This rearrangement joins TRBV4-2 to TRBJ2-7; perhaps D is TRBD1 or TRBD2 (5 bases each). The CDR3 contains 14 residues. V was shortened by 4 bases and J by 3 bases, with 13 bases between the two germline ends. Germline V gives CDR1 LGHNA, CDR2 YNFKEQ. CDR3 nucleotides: TGTGCCAGCAGCCCCTGGGGGAGCTTCTACGAGCAGTACTTC. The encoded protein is CASSPWGSFYEQYF.

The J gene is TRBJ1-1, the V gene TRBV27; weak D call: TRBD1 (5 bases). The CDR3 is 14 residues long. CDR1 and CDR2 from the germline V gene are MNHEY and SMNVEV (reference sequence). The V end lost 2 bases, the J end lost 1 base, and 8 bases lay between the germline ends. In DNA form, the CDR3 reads TGTGCCAGCAGTTTAGGGGCGGGGAACACTGAAGCTTTCTTT. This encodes CASSLGAGNTEAFF.

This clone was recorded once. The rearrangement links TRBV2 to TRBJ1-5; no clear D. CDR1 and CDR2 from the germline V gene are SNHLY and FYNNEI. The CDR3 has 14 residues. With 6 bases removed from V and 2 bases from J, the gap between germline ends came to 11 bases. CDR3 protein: CASRLGMGNQPQHF. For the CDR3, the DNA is TGTGCCAGCAGGCTTGGGATGGGCAATCAGCCCCAGCATTTT. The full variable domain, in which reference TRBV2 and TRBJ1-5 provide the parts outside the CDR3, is EPEVTQTPSHQVTQMGQEVILRCVPISNHLYFYWYRQILGQKVEFLVSFYNNEISEKSEIFDDQFSVERPDGSNFTLKIRSTKLEDSAMYFCASRLGMGNQPQHFGDGTRLSIL.

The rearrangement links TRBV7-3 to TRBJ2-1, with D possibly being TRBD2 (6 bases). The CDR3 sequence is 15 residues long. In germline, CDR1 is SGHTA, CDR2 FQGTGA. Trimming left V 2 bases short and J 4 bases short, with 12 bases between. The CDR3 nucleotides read TGTGCCAGCAGCTTAGTTGCGGGGAGGTACAATGAGCAGTTCTTC. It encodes CASSLVAGRYNEQFF. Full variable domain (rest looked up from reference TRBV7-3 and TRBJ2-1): GAGVSQTPSNKVTEKGKYVELRCDPISGHTALYWYRQSLGQGPEFLIYFQGTGAADDSGLPNDRFFAVRPEGSVSTLKIQRTERGDSAVYLCASSLVAGRYNEQFFGPGTRLTVL.